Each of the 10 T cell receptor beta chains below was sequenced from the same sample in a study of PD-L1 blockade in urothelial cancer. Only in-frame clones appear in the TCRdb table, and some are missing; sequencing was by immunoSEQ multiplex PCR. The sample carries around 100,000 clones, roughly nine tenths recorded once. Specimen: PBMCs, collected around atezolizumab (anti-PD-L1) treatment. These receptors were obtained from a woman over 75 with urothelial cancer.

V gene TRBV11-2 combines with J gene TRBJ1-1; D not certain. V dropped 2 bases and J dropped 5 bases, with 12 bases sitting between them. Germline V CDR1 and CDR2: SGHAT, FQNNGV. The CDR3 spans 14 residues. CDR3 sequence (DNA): TGTGCCAGCAGCTTAAACCAGGAGGGTACTGAAGCTTTCTTT. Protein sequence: CASSLNQEGTEAFF. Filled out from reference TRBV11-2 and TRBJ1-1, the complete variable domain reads EAGVAQSPRYKIIEKRQSVAFWCNPISGHATLYWYQQILGQGPKLLIQFQNNGVVDDSQLPKDRFSAERLKGVDSTLKIQPAKLEDSAVYLCASSLNQEGTEAFFGQGTRLTVV.

The CDR3 DNA is TGCGCCAGCAGCCAAGGATACAGATTGAACACTGAAGCTTTCTTT. Translated: CASSQGYRLNTEAFF. The V and J genes are TRBV4-1 and TRBJ1-1; D is unclear. CDR1 MGHRA and CDR2 YSYEKL come from the germline V gene. The CDR3 extends over 15 amino acids. Between the trimmed V and J ends, which lost 1 base and 0 bases, there was a span of 9 bases.

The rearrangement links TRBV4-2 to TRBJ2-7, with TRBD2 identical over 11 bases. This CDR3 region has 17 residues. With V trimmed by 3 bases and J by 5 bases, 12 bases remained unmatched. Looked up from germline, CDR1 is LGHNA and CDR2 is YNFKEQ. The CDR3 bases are TGTGCCAGCAGCCAGGGGACTAGCGGTCGCCCGCAGGACGAGCAGTACTTC. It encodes CASSQGTSGRPQDEQYF.

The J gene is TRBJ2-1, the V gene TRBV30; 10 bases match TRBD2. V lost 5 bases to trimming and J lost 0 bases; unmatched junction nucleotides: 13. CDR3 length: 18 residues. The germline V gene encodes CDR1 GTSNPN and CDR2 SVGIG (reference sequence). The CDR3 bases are TGTGCCTGGGGACTGTTAGCGGGAGGTCTCAGCTCCTACAATGAGCAGTTCTTC. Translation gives CAWGLLAGGLSSYNEQFF.

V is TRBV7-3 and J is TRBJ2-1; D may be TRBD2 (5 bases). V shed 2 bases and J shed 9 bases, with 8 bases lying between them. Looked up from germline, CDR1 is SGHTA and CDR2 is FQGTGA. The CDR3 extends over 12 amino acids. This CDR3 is CASSLSGGEQFF. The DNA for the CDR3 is TGTGCCAGCAGCTTATCTGGAGGTGAGCAGTTCTTC.

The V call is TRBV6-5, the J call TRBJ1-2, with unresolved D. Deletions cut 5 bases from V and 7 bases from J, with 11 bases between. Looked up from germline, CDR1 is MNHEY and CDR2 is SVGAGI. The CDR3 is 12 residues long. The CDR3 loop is CASSTRQGGYTF. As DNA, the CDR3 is TGTGCCAGCAGTACGCGACAAGGTGGCTACACCTTC.

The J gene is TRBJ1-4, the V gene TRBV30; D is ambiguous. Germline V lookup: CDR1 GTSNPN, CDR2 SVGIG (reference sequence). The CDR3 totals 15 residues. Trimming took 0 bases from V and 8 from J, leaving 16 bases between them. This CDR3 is CAWSVGAGIGEKLFF. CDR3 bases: TGTGCCTGGAGTGTAGGAGCGGGGATAGGCGAAAAACTGTTTTTT.

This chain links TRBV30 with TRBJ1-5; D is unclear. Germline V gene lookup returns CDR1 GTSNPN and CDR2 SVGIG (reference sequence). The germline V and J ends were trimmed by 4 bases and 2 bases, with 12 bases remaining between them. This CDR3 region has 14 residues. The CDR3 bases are TGTGCCTGGACGGGCGGGAATCGCAATCAGCCCCAGCATTTT. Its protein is CAWTGGNRNQPQHF.

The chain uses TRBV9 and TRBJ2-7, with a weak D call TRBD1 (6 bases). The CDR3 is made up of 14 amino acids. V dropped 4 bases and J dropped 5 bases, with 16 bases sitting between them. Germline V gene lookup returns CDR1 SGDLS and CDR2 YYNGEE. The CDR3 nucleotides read TGTGCCAGCAGCCTCCGGACAGCTGGCGACGAGCAGTACTTC. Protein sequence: CASSLRTAGDEQYF.

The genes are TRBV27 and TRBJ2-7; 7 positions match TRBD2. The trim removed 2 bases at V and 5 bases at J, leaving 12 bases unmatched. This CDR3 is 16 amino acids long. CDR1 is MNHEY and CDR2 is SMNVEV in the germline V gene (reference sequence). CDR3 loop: CASSLGRRAGVHEQYF. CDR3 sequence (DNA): TGTGCCAGCAGTTTAGGCCGCAGGGCGGGAGTCCACGAGCAGTACTTC.